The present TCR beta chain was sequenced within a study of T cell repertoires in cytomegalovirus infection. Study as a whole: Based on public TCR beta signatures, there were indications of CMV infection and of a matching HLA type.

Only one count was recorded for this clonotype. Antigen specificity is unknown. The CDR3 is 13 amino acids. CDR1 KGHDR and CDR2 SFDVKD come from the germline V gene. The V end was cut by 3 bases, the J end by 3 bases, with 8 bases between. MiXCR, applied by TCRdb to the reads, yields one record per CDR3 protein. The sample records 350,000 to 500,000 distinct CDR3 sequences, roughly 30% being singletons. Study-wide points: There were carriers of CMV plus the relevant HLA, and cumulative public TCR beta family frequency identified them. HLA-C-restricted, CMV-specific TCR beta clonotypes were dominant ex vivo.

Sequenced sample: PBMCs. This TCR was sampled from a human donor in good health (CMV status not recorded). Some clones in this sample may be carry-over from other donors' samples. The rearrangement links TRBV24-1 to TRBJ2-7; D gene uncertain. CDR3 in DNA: TGTGCCACCAGTGATACCGGCCACTACGAGCAGTACTTC. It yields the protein CATSDTGHYEQYF.